This T cell receptor (beta chain) comes out of a study of CD8 T cells in Susac syndrome. Reverse transcription used roughly 0.5 to 1 ug RNA and random hexamers. One entry per CDR3 protein, called by TCRdb with MiXCR from the immunoSEQ multiplex PCR reads. The sample has about 200,000 distinct CDR3 sequences, nearly 95% seen once. Bulk CD8+ and CD4+ cells came from magnetic negative isolation; CD8+ TEMRA by FACS. This CDR3 has 18 amino acids. In germline, CDR1 is MNHEY, CDR2 SVGEGT. The trim removed 4 bases at V and 0 bases at J, leaving 9 bases unmatched. The sequencing sample was made of CD4+ T cells from PBMCs. The rearrangement links TRBV6-2 or TRBV6-3 to TRBJ2-7; TRBD2 aligns across 13 bases. This receptor was obtained from a human donor with multiple sclerosis. CDR3 bases: TGTGCCAGCAGTTTCCGACTAGCGGGAGGCCTTAGCTCCTACGAGCAGTACTTC. It is translated as CASSFRLAGGLSSYEQYF.